The 23 T cell receptor beta chains below come from one sample, sequenced in a study of blood T cells in healthy people across ages. It was with a sample-barcoded 5' primer and a J-beta primer mix that a second PCR of about 6 to 12 cycles was run. MiXCR, applied by TCRdb to the 5' RACE reads, yields one record per CDR3 protein. This table holds 500,000 to 650,000 distinct CDR3 sequences, over 25% found once. The data were also submitted as part of a second study, on T cells of mothers and their children.

The sample was blood. The receptors derive from a boy aged 2-9 years in good health.

The sample holds a few counts of this clonotype. The chain carries TRBV6-6 and TRBJ2-5; D is possibly TRBD2 (6 bases). The CDR3 has 15 amino acids. Germline values: CDR1 MNHNY, CDR2 SVGAGI (reference sequence). V dropped 4 bases and J dropped 5 bases, with 17 bases sitting between them. This chain's CDR3 is CASSLAVHSGETQYF. The CDR3, as DNA: TGTGCCAGCAGTTTAGCGGTCCACTCGGGGGAGACCCAGTACTTC.

The chain employs TRBV18 and TRBJ1-1; D perhaps matches TRBD1 (5 bases). The V end was cut by 6 bases, the J end by 1 base, with 15 bases between. The germline V gene has CDR1 KGHSH and CDR2 LQKENI. The CDR3 length is 15 residues. CDR3 in amino acids: CASSSLPDRNTEAFF. The CDR3 DNA reads as TGTGCCAGCTCGTCCCTCCCCGACAGGAACACTGAAGCTTTCTTT.

This clonotype was picked up one time. The V gene is TRBV23-1, the J gene TRBJ2-5, with 11 bases fitting TRBD1. The last part of the DNA fits TRBJ2-7 better; the J call may be wrong. TRBV23-1 has ORF status, its function being uncertain. The CDR3 is 18 residues long. CDR3 sequence: CASSQSGERGQGANEQYF. CDR3 DNA sequence: TGCGCCAGCAGTCAATCGGGGGAGAGAGGACAGGGGGCAAACGAGCAGTACTTC.

The V call is TRBV20-1, the J call TRBJ2-2, with D unresolved. Germline CDR1 DFQATT, CDR2 SNEGSKA (reference sequence). The CDR3 has 14 amino acids. V gave up 2 bases and J gave up 4 bases, with 11 bases separating them. The chain's CDR3 is CSARTGRVTGELFF. CDR3 DNA sequence: TGCAGTGCTAGAACCGGACGAGTCACCGGGGAGCTGTTTTTT.

The chain is built from TRBV20-1 and TRBJ2-2; TRBD2 might be the D (6 bases). Trimming took off 5 bases at V and 2 bases at J, with 18 bases between the two ends. Germline CDR1 DFQATT, CDR2 SNEGSKA (reference sequence). This CDR3 contains 16 residues. As DNA, the CDR3 is TGCAGTGCTTGGGGAGGAGAGAGGGGAAACACCGGGGAGCTGTTTTTT. It specifies CSAWGGERGNTGELFF.

This clonotype was seen at least ten times. The chain recombines TRBV27 with TRBJ2-6; 9 bases match TRBD1. Germline lookup yields CDR1 MNHEY and CDR2 SMNVEV (reference sequence). V lost 2 bases, J lost 6 bases, and 2 bases stayed unmatched. The CDR3 length is 15 residues. The CDR3 loop is CASSLIQGAANVLTF. CDR3 nucleotide sequence: TGTGCCAGCAGTTTAATACAGGGGGCGGCCAACGTCCTGACTTTC.

The chain is built from TRBV14 and TRBJ2-7; D unclear. V was clipped by 1 base and J by 0 bases, with 7 bases between them. The CDR3 loop spans 14 amino acids. Germline values: CDR1 SGHDN, CDR2 FVKESK. The CDR3 here is CASSQVGISYEQYF. Here the CDR3 DNA reads TGTGCCAGCAGCCAAGTTGGGATCTCCTACGAGCAGTACTTC.

This chain links TRBV9 with TRBJ2-3, with 7 bases fitting TRBD2. V was pared by 4 bases and J by 1 base, with 6 bases of the junction left unmatched. CDR1 is SGDLS, CDR2 YYNGEE, per germline. The CDR3 totals 15 residues. CDR3 residues: CASSSYLAGTDTQYF. The CDR3 coding sequence is TGTGCCAGCAGCTCATACCTAGCGGGCACAGATACGCAGTATTTT.

The chain uses TRBV30 and TRBJ1-1; D unclear. CDR1 is GTSNPN and CDR2 is SVGIG in the germline V gene (reference sequence). The ends were cut back, 4 bases at V and 1 base at J, with 4 bases in the middle. This CDR3 has 11 amino acids. CDR3 sequence reads: CAWIGNTEAFF. In DNA form, the CDR3 reads TGTGCCTGGATCGGGAACACTGAAGCTTTCTTT.

The chain couples TRBV29-1 to TRBJ2-5, with 8 bases matching TRBD1. The DNA end is more similar to TRBJ2-7, so the J call may be wrong. The CDR3 extends over 14 amino acids. Germline V gene sequence: CDR1 SQVTM, CDR2 ANQGSEA. In DNA, the CDR3 is TGCAGCGTCGCTTCAAGGACAGGGATCTCCGAGCAGTACTTC. This gives the protein CSVASRTGISEQYF.

This clonotype was seen more than once but under ten times. This chain links TRBV10-3 with TRBJ2-1; D may be TRBD2 (5 bases). Looked up from germline, CDR1 is ENHRY and CDR2 is SYGVKD. The CDR3 has 13 amino acids. The ends were cut back, 6 bases at V and 5 bases at J, with 11 bases in the middle. The CDR3 DNA follows: TGTGCCATCAGCGGTTCGAGGGACAATGAGCAGTTCTTC. Its protein is CAISGSRDNEQFF.

This clonotype was seen more than once but under ten times. The CDR3 sequence: CASSPGNLDRTFYGYTF. CDR3 DNA: TGTGCCAGCTCCCCGGGCAACTTGGACAGGACTTTTTATGGCTACACCTTC. This chain links TRBV18 with TRBJ1-2; TRBD1 matches 7 bases. The germline V gene encodes CDR1 KGHSH and CDR2 LQKENI. This CDR3 is built from 17 residues. Trimming cost V 6 bases and J 5 bases; bases outside gene matches: 18.

This sequence joins TRBV12-3 or TRBV12-4 and TRBJ2-5, with D maybe TRBD2 (6 bases). The J call may be wrong; the DNA end is better matched by TRBJ2-1. The CDR3 contains 12 residues. The CDR3 DNA reads as TGTGCCAGCAGTCGACTAGATCCTGAGCAGTTCTTC. Residues: CASSRLDPEQFF.

The gene calls are TRBV29-1 and TRBJ2-1; the match to TRBD2 covers 7 bases. There are 13 residues in the CDR3. Trimming took 4 bases from V and 9 from J; bases not matched to a gene: 9. Germline V gives CDR1 SQVTM, CDR2 ANQGSEA. For the CDR3, the DNA is TGCAGCGTTGTGGCAGCGGGGCTCAGTGAGCAGTTCTTC. Translated: CSVVAAGLSEQFF.

In this sample, this clonotype turned up once. The chain couples TRBV4-2 to TRBJ2-1; D gene unclear. V was pared by 0 bases and J by 0 bases, with 9 bases between. The germline V gene encodes CDR1 LGHNA and CDR2 YNFKEQ. CDR3 size: 16 residues. CDR3 nucleotides: TGTGCCAGCAGCCAAGAAATCACGGTCTCCTACAATGAGCAGTTCTTC. The encoded protein is CASSQEITVSYNEQFF.

This clonotype was counted between two and nine times. The genes are TRBV28 and TRBJ2-7, with 9 positions matching TRBD2. After removal of 1 base from V and 2 bases from J, the junction contained 3 bases not matched to a gene. The CDR3 covers 15 residues. Germline assignment: CDR1 MDHEN and CDR2 SYDVKM. CDR3 loop: CASSLSPSGAYEQYF. The CDR3 bases are TGTGCCAGCAGTTTATCCCCTAGCGGGGCCTACGAGCAGTACTTC. Together with reference TRBV28 and TRBJ2-7, the CDR3 gives the full variable domain: DVKVTQSSRYLVKRTGEKVFLECVQDMDHENMFWYRQDPGLGLRLIYFSYDVKMKEKGDIPEGYSVSREKKERFSLILESASTNQTSMYLCASSLSPSGAYEQYFGPGTRLTVT.

The chain links TRBV7-3 to TRBJ2-2; D may be TRBD1 (6 bases). The CDR3 is made up of 15 amino acids. V lost 6 bases and J lost 3, with 14 bases in between. Germline V gene lookup returns CDR1 SGHTA and CDR2 FQGTGA. CDR3 sequence reads: CASRPTGTHTGELFF. The CDR3 DNA reads as TGTGCCAGCAGACCGACCGGGACACACACCGGGGAGCTGTTTTTT.

This sequence joins TRBV5-1 and TRBJ1-4; 9 bases agree with TRBD1. The CDR3 has 15 amino acids. Trimming removed 2 bases from V and 17 bases from J; junction bases left unmatched: 16. Germline CDR1 and CDR2: SGHRS and YFSETQ. DNA for the CDR3: TGCGCCAGCAGCTTTGGGGACAGGGTTAATGAGGACTGTTTTTTT. It codes for CASSFGDRVNEDCFF.

This sequence joins TRBV25-1 and TRBJ2-7; D uncertain. The CDR3 totals 14 residues. Germline CDR1 MGHDK, CDR2 SYGVNS. Trimming took off 5 bases at V and 2 bases at J, with 13 bases between the two ends. This chain's CDR3 is CASSFSGLAYEQYF. In DNA form, the CDR3 reads TGTGCCAGCAGTTTCTCAGGTCTAGCCTACGAGCAGTACTTC.

This clonotype appeared a few times. V gene TRBV25-1 combines with J gene TRBJ2-1; 7 bases align to TRBD2. The length of the CDR3 is 13 residues. V dropped 6 bases and J dropped 10; count of bases not matched to a gene: 9. Germline CDR1 reads MGHDK; CDR2 reads SYGVNS. CDR3 in DNA: TGTGCCAGCAGGGTGCGGGAGAGTGACGAGCAGTTCTTC. Protein product: CASRVRESDEQFF.

The J gene is TRBJ2-7, the V gene TRBV25-1; 7 bases align to TRBD1. V trimming: 6 bases; J trimming: 7 bases; junction bases outside the gene matches: 9. Germline V CDR1 and CDR2: MGHDK, SYGVNS. This CDR3 spans 13 amino acids. This CDR3 is CASSRGQLREQYF. The CDR3 nucleotides are TGTGCCAGCAGCCGGGGACAGTTGAGGGAGCAGTACTTC.

The CDR3 loop reads CASRQENTIYF. CDR3 in DNA: TGCGCCAGCCGCCAAGAAAACACCATATATTTT. The chain employs TRBV5-1 and TRBJ1-3; D unresolved. V dropped 7 bases and J dropped 6 bases, with 8 bases sitting between them. The CDR3 runs to 11 residues. Germline V gives CDR1 SGHRS, CDR2 YFSETQ. Full variable domain (outside the CDR3, taken from reference TRBV5-1 and TRBJ1-3): KAGVTQTPRYLIKTRGQQVTLSCSPISGHRSVSWYQQTPGQGLQFLFEYFSETQRNKGNFPGRFSGRQFSNSRSEMNVSTLELGDSALYLCASRQENTIYFGEGSWLTVV.

The chain uses TRBV28 and TRBJ2-5, with TRBD1 matching 7 bases. This CDR3 has 13 residues. Germline assignment: CDR1 MDHEN and CDR2 SYDVKM. V shed 5 bases and J 7 bases; nucleotides not matched to a gene: 7. The CDR3 here is CASSDRVFGTQYF. CDR3 sequence (DNA): TGTGCCAGCAGTGACAGGGTTTTCGGGACCCAGTACTTC.